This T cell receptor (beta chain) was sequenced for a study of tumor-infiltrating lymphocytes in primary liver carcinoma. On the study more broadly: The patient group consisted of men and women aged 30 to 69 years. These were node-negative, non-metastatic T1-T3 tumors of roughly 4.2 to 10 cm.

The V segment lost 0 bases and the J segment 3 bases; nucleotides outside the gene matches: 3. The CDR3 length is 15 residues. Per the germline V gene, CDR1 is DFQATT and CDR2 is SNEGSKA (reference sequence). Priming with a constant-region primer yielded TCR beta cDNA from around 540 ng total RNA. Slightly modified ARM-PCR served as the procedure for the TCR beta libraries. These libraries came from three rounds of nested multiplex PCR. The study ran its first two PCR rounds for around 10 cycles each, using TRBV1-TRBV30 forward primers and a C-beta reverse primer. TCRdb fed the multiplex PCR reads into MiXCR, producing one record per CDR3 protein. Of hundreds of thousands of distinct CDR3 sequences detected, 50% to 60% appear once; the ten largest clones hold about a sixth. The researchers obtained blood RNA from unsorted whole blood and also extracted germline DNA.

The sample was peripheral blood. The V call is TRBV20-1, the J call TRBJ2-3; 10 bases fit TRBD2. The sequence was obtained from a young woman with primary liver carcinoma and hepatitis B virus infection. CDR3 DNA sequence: TGCAGTGCTAGAGACCCTAGCGGGAGAACAGATACGCAGTATTTT. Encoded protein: CSARDPSGRTDTQYF.